The rows below give T cell receptor beta chains drawn from one sample of a study of T cells and Merkel cell carcinoma outcomes. Measured with immunoSEQ multiplex PCR; TCRdb has only the in-frame clones, and not every one. The table lists roughly 2,000 clones, approximately 90% of them singletons, with approximately 7% in the top ten. Sequencing used tumor tissue from Merkel cell carcinoma. These receptors all come from a human donor with Merkel cell carcinoma. CDR3s include the opening cysteine and the closing phenylalanine or tryptophan. D genes are given only for firm matches. Some rows mark clone size as missing; the rest say once, few, many or name a class of expanded clone.

size	J	V	D	DNA	CDR3
NA	TRBJ2-1	TRBV10-3	NA	TGTGCCATCAGTGCATCACAGTCCAATGAGCAGTTCTTC	CAISASQSNEQFF
NA	TRBJ1-2	TRBV27	TRBD1	TGTGCCAGCAGGCGTAAGGGGGCGGGTGGCTACACCTTC	CASRRKGAGGYTF
NA	TRBJ2-3	TRBV2	TRBD2	TGTGCCAGCAGTGAACGAGCGGGAGTGGCAGATACGCAGTATTTT	CASSERAGVADTQYF
once	TRBJ2-7	TRBV5-4	TRBD2	TGTGCCAGCAGCGCTATAGCGGGGGGATCTAGCGAGCAGTACTTC	CASSAIAGGSSEQYF
NA	TRBJ1-4	TRBV30	NA	TGTGCCTGGAGTGTAGGGGGGCCTGGGGAAAAACTGTTTTTT	CAWSVGGPGEKLFF
NA	TRBJ2-7	TRBV7-7	TRBD1	TGTGCTAGCAGCCAAGACAGGGGGTGGGAGCAGTACTTC	CASSQDRGWEQYF
NA	TRBJ2-2	TRBV9	TRBD1	TGTGCCAGCAGCTCACGGACAGGAGCGAACACCGGGGAGCTGTTTTTT	CASSSRTGANTGELFF
NA	TRBJ1-2	TRBV5-1	NA	TGCGCCAGCAGGGGGGGCCCGACAGAGAACTATGGCTACACCTTC	CASRGGPTENYGYTF
NA	TRBJ2-6	TRBV19	NA	TGTGCCAGTAGGGTAACTGGGGCCAACGTCCTGACTTTC	CASRVTGANVLTF
once	TRBJ2-7	TRBV4-1	NA	TGCGCCAGCAGCCAAGCCCAGGGTGGTTATTACGAGCAGTACTTC	CASSQAQGGYYEQYF
NA	TRBJ2-5	TRBV28	NA	TGTGCCAGCTTTCCCGTGGGGTATGAGACCCAGTACTTC	CASFPVGYETQYF
NA	TRBJ1-4	TRBV18	NA	TGTGCCAGCTCCCGTTCCACTAATGAAAAACTGTTTTTT	CASSRSTNEKLFF
once	TRBJ2-7	TRBV10-1	TRBD2	TGCGCCAGCAGACTAGCGGAACCCTACGAGCAGTACTTC	CASRLAEPYEQYF
NA	TRBJ2-1	TRBV6-5	NA	TGTGCCAGCAGCGAAACGACAGGTTGGATAGAGCAGTTCTTC	CASSETTGWIEQFF
once	TRBJ2-3	TRBV10-3	TRBD2	TGTGCCATCAGTGAGGCGGGGGGGCATGGAGATACGCAGTATTTT	CAISEAGGHGDTQYF
NA	TRBJ2-1	TRBV28	NA	TGTGCCAGCAGGGGGGCGGGTGCCTCCTACAATGAGCAGTTCTTC	CASRGAGASYNEQFF
NA	TRBJ2-5	TRBV7-6	TRBD2	TGTGCCAGCAGTTCCAGCGGGATGGTAGAGACCCAGTACTTC	CASSSSGMVETQYF
NA	TRBJ1-4	TRBV10-3	NA	TGTGCCATCAGCCCCGGGCAGGGTGGACTGTTTTTT	CAISPGQGGLFF
NA	TRBJ1-3	TRBV6-5	NA	TGTGCCAGCAGTTACTCGAGAGGGCCTGGAAACACCATATATTTT	CASSYSRGPGNTIYF
few	TRBJ1-1	TRBV9	NA	TGTGCCAGCAGCGCTACTCCATCGAGGGGCACTGAAGCTTTCTTT	CASSATPSRGTEAFF
NA	TRBJ2-3	TRBV9	TRBD2	TGTGCCAGCAGCGTATCCGGGAGGGCCACAGATACGCAGTATTTT	CASSVSGRATDTQYF
NA	TRBJ1-5	TRBV28	NA	TGTACCAGCAGTTTTTCCGGGCGGATGAATCAGCCCCAGCATTTT	CTSSFSGRMNQPQHF
NA	TRBJ1-5	TRBV19	NA	TGTGCCAGTAGTGTGGGACGGTCTAGCAATCAGCCCCAGCATTTT	CASSVGRSSNQPQHF
NA	TRBJ2-7	TRBV25-1	NA	TGTGCCAGCAGTGAAAAGGGATCCTACGAGCAGTACTTC	CASSEKGSYEQYF
once	TRBJ1-3	TRBV6-5	NA	TGTGCCAGCAGTTACTCGATCGAGTCAGGAAACACCATATATTTT	CASSYSIESGNTIYF
NA	TRBJ2-5	TRBV4-1	NA	TGCGCCAGCAGCCAAGTCGTATTAGAGACCCAGTACTTC	CASSQVVLETQYF
once	TRBJ2-2	TRBV5-1	TRBD2	TGCGCCAGCAGCTTGGCTAGCGGGGGTGATATCAACACCGGGGAGCTGTTTTTT	CASSLASGGDINTGELFF
NA	TRBJ2-7	TRBV9	NA	TGTGCCAGCAGCGTAGGGGGCGGAAACTACGAGCAGTACTTC	CASSVGGGNYEQYF
NA	TRBJ2-2	TRBV2	TRBD2	TGTGCCAGCAGTGGGGGTAGCGGGAGGGCTAGGACCGGGGAGCTGTTTTTT	CASSGGSGRARTGELFF
NA	TRBJ1-2	TRBV29-1	NA	TGCAGCGCAATGGCCCTAGGCGGCTACACCTTC	CSAMALGGYTF
NA	TRBJ1-6	TRBV11-2	NA	TGTGCCAGCAGCTTAGATGGGCAGGGCAGGTCACCCCTCCACTTT	CASSLDGQGRSPLHF
once	TRBJ1-2	TRBV30	NA	TGTGCCTGGACGTTCGGGGTCGGAGATGGCTACACCTTC	CAWTFGVGDGYTF
once	TRBJ2-3	TRBV7-3	TRBD1	TGTGCCAGCAGCTTAAAGGCAGGGGGTATCACAGATACGCAGTATTTT	CASSLKAGGITDTQYF
NA	TRBJ2-7	TRBV30	NA	TGTGCCTGGACCAGGGGTGTTACCTACGAGCAGTACTTC	CAWTRGVTYEQYF
NA	TRBJ2-6	TRBV2	NA	TGTGCCAGCAGTCGGGAGGGGGCCGGGGCCAACGTCTTGACTTTC	CASSREGAGANVLTF
NA	TRBJ2-7	TRBV9	TRBD1	TGTGCCAGCAGCGTAGGAGGGGGCCAGTACGAGCAGTACTTC	CASSVGGGQYEQYF
few	TRBJ2-2	TRBV9	TRBD2	TGTGCCAGCAGCGTAGTGGCTAGCGGACCACACCTTAACACCGGGGAGCTGTTTTTT	CASSVVASGPHLNTGELFF
NA	TRBJ2-3	TRBV19	TRBD2	TGTGCCAGTAGTATGTCACGACTAGCGGGGGGGTCGAGCACAGATACGCAGTATTTT	CASSMSRLAGGSSTDTQYF
NA	TRBJ2-7	TRBV10-3	TRBD1	TGTGCCATCAGTGCGGCCCGCAGGACAGGGGCCTACGAGCAGTACTTC	CAISAARRTGAYEQYF
NA	TRBJ2-1	TRBV7-9	TRBD2	TGTGCCAGCAGCTACGGACTAGCGGGAGACAATGAGCAGTTCTTC	CASSYGLAGDNEQFF
NA	TRBJ1-5	TRBV7-9	NA	TGTGCCAGCAGCGACCAGACTGCAGAGCCCCAGCATTTT	CASSDQTAEPQHF
NA	TRBJ1-2	TRBV10-3	NA	TGTGCCACCCTCGCCGGGACTATCTACCGCTATGGCTACACCTTC	CATLAGTIYRYGYTF
NA	TRBJ2-1	TRBV7-3	NA	TGTGCCAGCAGCTTGGGAAATGAGCAGTTCTTC	CASSLGNEQFF
NA	TRBJ2-7	TRBV2	NA	TGTGCCAGCACCCCCTTACAAACCCTCTTCTACGAGCAGTACTTC	CASTPLQTLFYEQYF
NA	TRBJ1-1	TRBV4-1	NA	TGCGCCAGCAGCCAAGCAGGGTATGGAATTGAAGCTTTCTTT	CASSQAGYGIEAFF
NA	TRBJ2-1	TRBV4-1	TRBD2	TGCGCCAGCAGCCATGTGCTAGCGGGGGATAATGAGCAGTTCTTC	CASSHVLAGDNEQFF
NA	TRBJ2-5	TRBV9	TRBD2	TGTGCCAGCAGCGTTTGGAGCGGGGGAGCTCAAGAGACCCAGTACTTC	CASSVWSGGAQETQYF
once	TRBJ1-1	TRBV7-9	NA	TGTGCCAGCAGCCCCCGGACAGTGAACACTGAAGCTTTCTTT	CASSPRTVNTEAFF